Shown below are 12 T cell receptor beta chains from a single sample sequenced in a study of blood T cell repertoires in COVID-19. Repertoires were generated with immunoSEQ multiplex PCR, while TCRdb's copy carries only in-frame clones and drops some. The sample holds approximately 250,000 clones, approximately 82% seen once. The sequenced sample was peripheral blood. The receptors come from a woman aged 40 to 50 who had recovered from COVID-19.

The rearrangement uses TRBV11-2 and TRBJ2-3; no reliable D call. The V and J ends lost 0 bases and 5 bases respectively, with 3 bases between them. Germline V CDR1 and CDR2: SGHAT, FQNNGV. CDR3 length equals 12 residues. In nucleotides, the CDR3 is TGTGCCAGCAGCTTAGACGGAGATACGCAGTATTTT. Translated: CASSLDGDTQYF.

The rearrangement links TRBV2 to TRBJ2-2; 11 bases line up with TRBD2. This CDR3 contains 16 residues. The germline CDR1 and CDR2 sequences are SNHLY and FYNNEI. V gave up 6 bases and J gave up 4 bases; unmatched junction bases: 7. Written as DNA, the CDR3 is TGTGCCAGCAGCATAGCGGGGGGGCCAGTCACCGGGGAGCTGTTTTTT. Protein product: CASSIAGGPVTGELFF.

The J gene is TRBJ1-1, the V gene TRBV11-3, with D perhaps TRBD1 (5 bases). Deletions cut 5 bases from V and 11 bases from J, with 15 bases between. The germline V gene encodes CDR1 SGHNT and CDR2 YENEEA. CDR3 length: 12 amino acids. The CDR3 region is CASSTRDRGAFF. As DNA, the CDR3 is TGTGCCAGCAGCACACGGGACCGGGGGGCTTTCTTT.

The rearrangement links TRBV30 to TRBJ1-5; D call uncertain. CDR1 GTSNPN and CDR2 SVGIG come from the germline V gene (reference sequence). Trimming took off 5 bases at V and 0 bases at J, with 17 bases between the two ends. The CDR3 totals 16 residues. The CDR3 sequence: CAWSEGRQYSNQPQHF. Here the CDR3 DNA reads TGTGCCTGGTCAGAGGGAAGGCAGTATAGCAATCAGCCCCAGCATTTT. Combining the CDR3 with reference TRBV30 and TRBJ1-5 gives the whole variable domain SQTIHQWPATLVQPVGSPLSLECTVEGTSNPNLYWYRQAAGRGLQLLFYSVGIGQISSEVPQNLSASRPQDRQFILSSKKLLLSDSGFYLCAWSEGRQYSNQPQHFGDGTRLSIL.

This chain uses TRBV6-6 with TRBJ1-2, with D unresolved. Between the trimmed V and J ends, which lost 5 bases and 4 bases, there was a span of 11 bases. This CDR3 contains 13 residues. CDR1 MNHNY and CDR2 SVGAGI come from the germline V gene (reference sequence). This chain's CDR3 is CASSTMELYGYTF. CDR3 nucleotides: TGTGCCAGCAGTACAATGGAGCTCTATGGCTACACCTTC.

The chain links TRBV10-3 to TRBJ2-1; D is undetermined. Germline CDR1 is ENHRY and CDR2 is SYGVKD. V lost 2 bases and J 7 bases, leaving 6 bases between the germline ends. The CDR3 has 12 amino acids. This CDR3 reads CAISEMANEQFF. The CDR3 DNA sequence: TGTGCCATCAGTGAGATGGCAAATGAGCAGTTCTTC.

This chain links TRBV2 with TRBJ2-7; D unresolved. V lost 7 bases, J lost 2 bases, and 9 bases lay in between. Germline V gives CDR1 SNHLY, CDR2 FYNNEI. The CDR3 is 12 residues long. The CDR3 sequence: CASTAIPYEQYF. For the CDR3, the DNA is TGTGCCAGCACCGCGATCCCCTACGAGCAGTACTTC.

This clone is a singleton in its sample. The sample has other DNA sequences that encode this CDR3 too. This chain links TRBV14 with TRBJ1-1; D is unclear. The CDR3 totals 13 residues. The ends were cut back, 0 bases at V and 1 base at J, with 3 bases in the middle. Germline-derived CDR1 and CDR2 are SGHDN and FVKESK. CDR3 coding DNA: TGTGCCAGCAGCCAAGATCGGAACACTGAAGCTTTCTTT. This gives the protein CASSQDRNTEAFF.

This clone was seen a single time. The chain couples TRBV5-6 to TRBJ1-5; D remains unclear. Deletions cut 0 bases from V and 5 bases from J, with 3 bases between. The CDR3 length is 12 residues. CDR1 is SGHDT and CDR2 is YYEEEE in the germline V gene. The CDR3 loop is CASSLADQPQHF. In nucleotides, the CDR3 is TGTGCCAGCAGCTTGGCCGATCAGCCCCAGCATTTT.

The J gene is TRBJ1-1, the V gene TRBV2; D ambiguous. CDR1 and CDR2 (germline): SNHLY, FYNNEI. This CDR3 spans 13 amino acids. With 6 bases removed from V and 0 bases from J, the gap between germline ends came to 8 bases. CDR3 sequence (DNA): TGTGCCAGCAGCTACCAGGTGAACACTGAAGCTTTCTTT. This codes for CASSYQVNTEAFF.

This chain links TRBV7-2 with TRBJ1-1; D might be TRBD1 (5 bases). The V gene lost 2 bases and the J gene lost 0 bases, with 10 bases spanning the gap. Germline CDR1 SGHTA, CDR2 FQGNSA. CDR3 size: 15 residues. CDR3 in DNA: TGTGCCAGCAGCTTAAGAGCCAGGGTGAACACTGAAGCTTTCTTT. Protein product: CASSLRARVNTEAFF.

In this sample, this clone turned up a few times. CDR3 DNA: TGTGCCTGGAGGCGTATGACAGGGTCCTATAATTCACCCCTCCACTTT. Its translation: CAWRRMTGSYNSPLHF. The chain uses TRBV30 and TRBJ1-6; 7 positions match TRBD1. Trimming took 3 bases from V and 1 from J; bases not matched to a gene: 6. CDR3 length: 16 amino acids. The germline CDR1 and CDR2 sequences are GTSNPN and SVGIG (reference sequence).